The source of this T cell receptor beta chain is a study of tumor-infiltrating lymphocytes in primary liver carcinoma. As to this clonotype: A much larger clone sits a single nucleotide away, making a read error possible.

Germline DNA was also extracted, and blood RNA derived from unsorted whole blood. TCR beta cDNA was prepared out of approximately 500 ng total RNA by means of a constant-region primer. Investigators got TCR beta libraries out of three nested multiplex PCR rounds, done with slightly modified ARM-PCR. The first two PCR rounds used TRBV1-TRBV30 forward primers with a C-beta reverse primer, nine to ten cycles each. From the multiplex PCR reads, TCRdb called clonotypes with MiXCR, one entry per CDR3 protein. Here the sample spans 300,000 to 400,000 distinct CDR3 sequences, less than 65% being singletons. This CDR3 is built from 15 residues. Germline V gene sequence: CDR1 LGHNA, CDR2 YNFKEQ. The V end was cut by 4 bases, the J end by 6 bases, with 16 bases between.

The TCR originated in a middle-aged man with primary liver carcinoma and hepatitis B virus infection. Sequencing was done on a sample of peripheral blood. The chain joins TRBV4-2 to TRBJ1-5; D is ambiguous. This CDR3 reads CASSRDLDYRQPQHF. CDR3 nucleotides: TGTGCCAGCAGCCGAGATCTAGATTACCGTCAGCCCCAGCATTTT.